This T cell receptor (beta chain) was identified in a study of CD8+CD57+ T cells in acquired aplastic anemia. Study results and limitations: Sharing between patients and controls was observed for twenty-nine CD8+ CDR3 sequences. In the patients, CD8+CD57+ cells came out less diverse than the total CD4+ and CD8+ pools.

Points on this clonotype: As yet, its antigen is unknown.

TCR beta VDJ combinations and CDR3 sequences were profiled from genomic DNA. One entry per CDR3 protein, called by TCRdb with MiXCR from the reads. The sample consists of around 19,000 distinct CDR3 sequences, roughly 43% of them appearing once. Between the trimmed V and J ends, which lost 5 bases and 6 bases, there was a span of 14 bases. Germline V lookup: CDR1 SGHVS, CDR2 FNYEAQ. The CDR3 has 14 amino acids. All sequencing subjects had displayed CD8+CD57+ cell expansion on flow cytometry. Patients were untreated when blood was sampled. The source is a human donor with aplastic anemia. The genes are TRBV7-6 and TRBJ2-1; the D gene could be TRBD1 or TRBD2 (5 bases each). Sequencing was carried out using CD8+CD57+ T cells sorted from PBMCs. Subset given: bead-enriched CD8+CD57+ effector memory T cells from SAA patients. In DNA form, the CDR3 reads TGTGCCAGCAGCCCCCCGACGGGGCTCAATGAGCAGTTCTTC. Its translation is CASSPPTGLNEQFF.